Described below is a single TCR beta chain sequence and its context. Its matching antigen is unknown. TCRdb reanalysed the 5' RACE reads using MiXCR and keeps one entry per CDR3 protein. This table has roughly 770,000 distinct CDR3 sequences, approximately 18% appearing once. The record originates from a study of identical twins. Notes on the study in general: Low generation-probability sequences were in excess among twin-shared out-of-frame alpha sequences.

CDR1 SGHVS and CDR2 FQNEAQ come from the germline V gene. The V and J ends lost 5 bases and 8 bases respectively, with 19 bases between them. The length of the CDR3 is 15 residues. These sequences were also reported in another study, on T cells expressing NK-cell markers. That publication notes: It was from sorted CD3+CD56+NKG2C+, CD3+CD56+NKG2C- and CD3+CD56-NKG2C+ T cells that TCR beta repertoires came. In about 6 donors, dominant CD3+CD56+NKG2C+ clones formed about 1.0-7.0% of CD8+ cells. In a handful of donors, dominant clonotypes made up roughly 28.3-65% of CD3+CD56-NKG2C+ cells.

The source material was PBMCs. The chain combines TRBV7-8 with TRBJ2-1; possibly TRBD2 for D (5 bases). This sequence originates from a woman under 30 in good health. The CDR3 coding sequence is TGTGCCAGCAGCCCCCGGCGGGCAGTGACGCATGAGCAGTTCTTC. This sequence encodes CASSPRRAVTHEQFF. Full variable domain (remainder filled in from reference TRBV7-8 and TRBJ2-1): GAGVSQSPRYKVAKRGQDVALRCDPISGHVSLFWYQQALGQGPEFLTYFQNEAQLDKSGLPSDRFFAERPEGSVSTLKIQRTQQEDSAVYLCASSPRRAVTHEQFFGPGTRLTVL.